Following are 21 T cell receptor beta chains from one sample sequenced in a study of T-cell memory formation after mild COVID-19. MiXCR, applied by TCRdb to the 5' RACE reads, yields one record per CDR3 protein. The sample lists around 250,000 distinct CDR3 sequences; 15% were seen once. The sequencing sample was made of PBMCs or a T cell subset sorted from them (not recorded which). These receptors came from an adult woman who had mild COVID-19 (a few samples of this study predate the infection). Cell type and time point are not known.

The chain couples TRBV7-2 to TRBJ2-1, with 8 nucleotides matching TRBD1. J lost 9 bases, V lost 1 base, and 5 bases had no gene match. The CDR3 is 14 amino acids. Germline CDR1 reads SGHTA; CDR2 reads FQGNSA. The CDR3: CASSLGTGRIEQFF. CDR3 in DNA: TGTGCCAGCAGCTTAGGGACAGGGAGGATTGAGCAGTTCTTC.

This clonotype is a singleton in its sample. The gene calls are TRBV6-2 or TRBV6-3 and TRBJ2-3; D may be TRBD2 (5 bases). The CDR3 consists of 15 residues. Germline-derived CDR1 and CDR2 are MNHEY and SVGEGT. V was shortened by 10 bases and J by 9 bases, with 26 bases between the two germline ends. Written as DNA, the CDR3 is TGTGCCACCCGAAATGGGCTAGGTCAGACGGGGACGCAGTATTTT. Translation gives CATRNGLGQTGTQYF.

The chain joins TRBV7-9 to TRBJ1-2; D is ambiguous. V gave up 1 base and J gave up 4 bases, with 7 bases separating them. Germline CDR1 and CDR2: SEHNR and FQNEAQ (reference sequence). This CDR3 has 13 residues. The CDR3 spells CASSLVGSYGYTF. As DNA, the CDR3 is TGTGCCAGCAGCTTAGTGGGGAGCTATGGCTACACCTTC.

The table lists this clonotype with many counts. The chain couples TRBV7-9 to TRBJ1-2, with D possibly matching TRBD1 (5 bases). Germline V gene data show CDR1 as SEHNR and CDR2 as FQNEAQ (reference sequence). With 1 base removed from V and 2 bases from J, the gap between germline ends came to 8 bases. CDR3 length: 14 amino acids. The CDR3 spells CASSLGTKNYGYTF. The CDR3 coding sequence is TGTGCCAGCAGCTTAGGGACAAAAAACTATGGCTACACCTTC.

The DNA for the CDR3 is TGTGCCAGCAGCTTACTGTCTCAGTCTCTGGGGCAAGCTTTCTTT. Amino acids: CASSLLSQSLGQAFF. The chain couples TRBV7-9 to TRBJ1-1, with a possible D match to TRBD1 (5 bases). The CDR3 runs 15 residues. Per germline, CDR1 SEHNR and CDR2 FQNEAQ (reference sequence). V shed 2 bases and J shed 9 bases, with 19 bases lying between them.

This clonotype was recorded at least ten times. J is TRBJ2-2 and V is TRBV24-1; the match to TRBD2 covers 8 bases. The germline V gene encodes CDR1 KGHDR and CDR2 SFDVKD. CDR3 size: 15 residues. After removal of 6 bases from V and 5 bases from J, the junction contained 7 bases not matched to a gene. The CDR3 DNA sequence: TGTGCCACCAGTCGGGAGGGCCTTTATACCGGGGAGCTGTTTTTT. Translated, it gives CATSREGLYTGELFF.

This clonotype was detected only a few times. The chain couples TRBV7-8 to TRBJ2-5; 10 positions agree with TRBD1. This CDR3 is 18 amino acids long. Germline assignment: CDR1 SGHVS and CDR2 FQNEAQ. The ends lost 4 bases at V and 2 bases at J; junction bases unmatched: 13. The CDR3 loop is CASSSQLEGQGWQETQYF. CDR3 coding DNA: TGTGCCAGCAGCTCCCAATTGGAGGGACAGGGGTGGCAAGAGACCCAGTACTTC.

The rearrangement links TRBV18 to TRBJ1-2; D is possibly TRBD1 (5 bases). CDR3 length: 14 amino acids. The ends were cut back, 6 bases at V and 8 bases at J, with 19 bases in the middle. Looked up from germline, CDR1 is KGHSH and CDR2 is LQKENI. CDR3 amino acids: CASSPSQGSEGYTF. The DNA for the CDR3 is TGTGCCAGCTCCCCCTCTCAGGGATCCGAGGGCTACACCTTC.

The chain is built from TRBV4-3 and TRBJ2-3; D call uncertain. The V gene's germline CDR1 is LGHNA and CDR2 YSLEER. Between the trimmed V and J ends, which lost 0 bases and 8 bases, there was a span of 15 bases. CDR3 length: 15 residues. CDR3 residues: CASSQEGAPGGTQYF. DNA for the CDR3: TGCGCCAGCAGCCAAGAAGGCGCCCCGGGTGGTACGCAGTATTTT.

This clonotype was seen a few times. V gene TRBV24-1 combines with J gene TRBJ2-7, with D possibly matching TRBD1 (5 bases). Between the trimmed V and J ends, which lost 4 bases and 5 bases, there was a span of 17 bases. The CDR3 covers 15 residues. Germline values: CDR1 KGHDR, CDR2 SFDVKD. CDR3 sequence reads: CATSESDSVANEQYF. The DNA for the CDR3 is TGTGCCACCAGTGAATCTGACAGCGTGGCTAACGAGCAGTACTTC.

V usage is TRBV5-4 and J usage is TRBJ2-4; TRBD1 agrees at 9 bases. The CDR3 is 16 residues long. Germline loops: CDR1 SGHNT, CDR2 YYREEE (reference sequence). Unmatched junction bases numbered 9, after V lost 4 bases and J lost 4 bases. CDR3 sequence: CASSAGQGIWKNIQYF. The CDR3 coding sequence is TGTGCCAGCAGCGCGGGACAGGGAATCTGGAAAAACATTCAGTACTTC.

This clonotype turned up a few times. This sequence joins TRBV12-3 or TRBV12-4 and TRBJ1-5; perhaps TRBD1 as D (6 bases). Trimming removed 6 bases from V and 4 bases from J, with 10 bases in between. The CDR3 covers 13 residues. CDR3 nucleotides: TGTGCCAGCAGCAATCAGGGGAATCAGCCCCAGCATTTT. Amino acid sequence: CASSNQGNQPQHF.

In DNA form, the CDR3 reads TGCAGTGCTAAGGGGGGACTCGAGATCACTGAAGCTTTCTTT. Its translation: CSAKGGLEITEAFF. The chain recombines TRBV20-1 with TRBJ1-1, with a possible D match to TRBD1 (6 bases). This CDR3 is built from 14 residues. CDR1 is DFQATT, CDR2 SNEGSKA, per germline (reference sequence). V gave up 4 bases and J gave up 4 bases, with 16 bases separating them.

This clonotype was picked up one time. V usage is TRBV14 and J usage is TRBJ2-1; D perhaps matches TRBD2 (5 bases). CDR1 and CDR2 from the germline V gene are SGHDN and FVKESK. This CDR3 spans 14 amino acids. V shed 0 bases and J shed 12 bases, with 15 bases lying between them. The CDR3 DNA is TGTGCCAGCAGCCAAGACGTAGGAGGTGGGTCGCAGTTCTTC. Protein: CASSQDVGGGSQFF.

This clonotype occurred a few times. V and J are TRBV5-5 and TRBJ2-1; a weak D match, TRBD2 (6 bases). The V end was cut by 2 bases, the J end by 12 bases, with 12 bases between. The CDR3 is 12 residues long. Germline CDR1 reads SGHKS; CDR2 reads YYEKEE (reference sequence). CDR3 nucleotides: TGTGCCAGCAGCTTTCGGGGGATCTTGCAGTTCTTC. Its protein product is CASSFRGILQFF.

V is TRBV15 and J is TRBJ2-7; TRBD1 matches 9 bases. This CDR3 comprises 16 residues. Germline V gene lookup returns CDR1 LNHNV and CDR2 YYDKDF (reference sequence). After removal of 3 bases from V and 4 bases from J, the junction contained 10 bases not matched to a gene. CDR3 sequence: CATSSPGTGRWYEQYF. For the CDR3, the DNA is TGTGCCACCAGCAGCCCCGGGACAGGGAGGTGGTACGAGCAGTACTTC.

This clonotype was seen only a few times. The chain employs TRBV3-1 and TRBJ2-7; possible D gene TRBD2, 6 bases. CDR3 length: 14 amino acids. V was pared by 1 base and J by 1 base, with 8 bases between. Germline values: CDR1 LGHDT, CDR2 YNNKEL (reference sequence). CDR3 sequence reads: CASSQAEGSYEQYF. In DNA, the CDR3 is TGTGCCAGCAGCCAAGCGGAGGGGTCCTACGAGCAGTACTTC.

The chain combines TRBV2 with TRBJ2-3, with D hard to call. The CDR3 runs 12 residues. Trimming took off 7 bases at V and 2 bases at J, with 7 bases between the two ends. Per the germline V gene, CDR1 is SNHLY and CDR2 is FYNNEI. The CDR3 protein is CASKGTTDTQYF. The DNA of the CDR3 is TGTGCCAGCAAAGGAACCACAGATACGCAGTATTTT.

The chain employs TRBV6-5 and TRBJ2-2; 12 positions match TRBD2. Germline lookup yields CDR1 MNHEY and CDR2 SVGAGI. Losses at the gene ends were 5 bases for V and 1 base for J; bases not matched to a gene: 2. The CDR3 is 16 residues long. The CDR3 protein is CASSGLAGRNTGELFF. CDR3 nucleotide sequence: TGTGCCAGCAGTGGACTAGCGGGAAGGAACACCGGGGAGCTGTTTTTT.

This clonotype was observed at least ten times. The chain recombines TRBV18 with TRBJ1-1, with TRBD1 matching over 7 bases. The V and J ends lost 3 bases and 11 bases, in that order; junction bases with no gene match: 6. This CDR3 spans 12 amino acids. Germline lookup yields CDR1 KGHSH and CDR2 LQKENI. This CDR3 reads CASSPIQGEAFF. In DNA, the CDR3 is TGTGCCAGCTCACCGATCCAGGGGGAGGCTTTCTTT. The whole variable domain, remainder taken from reference TRBV18 and TRBJ1-1, is NAGVMQNPRHLVRRRGQEARLRCSPMKGHSHVYWYRQLPEEGLKFMVYLQKENIIDESGMPKERFSAEFPKEGPSILRIQQVVRGDSAAYFCASSPIQGEAFFGQGTRLTVV.

This clonotype was found a few times. This chain uses TRBV7-3 with TRBJ2-1; TRBD1 is a possible D gene (6 bases). Deletions cut 2 bases from V and 4 bases from J, with 12 bases between. Germline CDR1 and CDR2: SGHTA and FQGTGA. The CDR3 runs to 15 residues. CDR3 protein: CASSLAQGKYNEQFF. As DNA, the CDR3 is TGTGCCAGCAGCTTAGCGCAGGGGAAATACAATGAGCAGTTCTTC.